This T cell receptor beta chain was documented in a study of Graves' ophthalmopathy and Graves' hyperthyroidism. Stable hyperthyroidism referred to disease that showed no ophthalmopathy within 18 months of follow-up. Amplification from RNA transcripts yielded the TCR beta CDR3 regions. Following a first-round RT-PCR that used HTBI primers, a second-round multiplex PCR was carried out. TCRdb ran MiXCR on the multiplex PCR reads and lists one entry per CDR3 protein. In the table there are about 400,000 distinct CDR3 sequences, less than 20% of which are singletons. CDR3 length equals 18 residues. Germline V gene lookup returns CDR1 SGHTA and CDR2 FQGTGA. The V and J ends lost 3 bases and 0 bases respectively, with 15 bases between them.

The receptor was derived from a woman under 30 with stable Graves' hyperthyroidism. The V gene is TRBV7-3, the J gene TRBJ2-6; D perhaps matches TRBD2 (6 bases). Sequencing input: peripheral blood. In DNA, the CDR3 is TGTGCCAGCAGCTTCACGGGACTGCCAAACTCTGGGGCCAACGTCCTGACTTTC. It yields the protein CASSFTGLPNSGANVLTF.